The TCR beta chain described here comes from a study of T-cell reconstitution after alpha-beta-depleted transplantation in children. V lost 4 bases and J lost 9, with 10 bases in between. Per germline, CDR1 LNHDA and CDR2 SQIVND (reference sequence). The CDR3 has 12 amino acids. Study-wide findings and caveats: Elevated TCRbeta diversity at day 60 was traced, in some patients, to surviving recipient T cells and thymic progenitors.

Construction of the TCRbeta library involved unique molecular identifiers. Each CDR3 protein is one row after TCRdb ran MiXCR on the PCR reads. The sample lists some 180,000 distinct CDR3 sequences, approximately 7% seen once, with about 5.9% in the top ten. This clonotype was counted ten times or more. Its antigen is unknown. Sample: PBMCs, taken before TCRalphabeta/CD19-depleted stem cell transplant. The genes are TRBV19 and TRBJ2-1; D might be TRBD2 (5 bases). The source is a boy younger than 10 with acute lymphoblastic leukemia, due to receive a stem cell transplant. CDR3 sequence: CASSTSGTEQFF. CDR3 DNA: TGTGCCAGTAGTACCTCGGGAACTGAGCAGTTCTTC.